The 27 T cell receptor beta chains below were found in one sample sequenced in a study of blood T cell repertoires in COVID-19 (dated by TCRdb to the early 2020s). The method was the immunoSEQ multiplex PCR assay. TCRdb re-hosts the immuneACCESS table, in-frame sequences only. Its copies lack some clones; in the studies checked, an unresolved V gene accounts for under half of them, and the cause for the rest is not known. This sample gives about 150,000 clones in total; 75% to 90% of them show up just once. Clones ranked in the top ten supply roughly 0.58% of the sample. What was sequenced was peripheral blood. The receptor source for this set is a man aged 60 to 75 with acute or convalescent COVID-19.

The chain combines TRBV4-3 with TRBJ2-3, with D uncertain. Trimming shortened V by 3 bases and J by 1 base, and 11 bases separated the two germline ends. CDR1 and CDR2 from the germline V gene are LGHNA and YSLEER. The CDR3 sequence is 15 residues long. CDR3 DNA: TGCGCCAGCAGCCAGGGCGACCCTCGCACAGATACGCAGTATTTT. It encodes CASSQGDPRTDTQYF.

The chain links TRBV7-9 to TRBJ1-5; D remains ambiguous. Trimming cost V 3 bases and J 4 bases, with 10 bases left between them. This CDR3 is built from 14 residues. Germline V CDR1 and CDR2: SEHNR, FQNEAQ (reference sequence). Written as DNA, the CDR3 is TGTGCCAGCAGCTTGGTGGGAGTTAATCAGCCCCAGCATTTT. Its protein is CASSLVGVNQPQHF.

The V call is TRBV4-2, the J call TRBJ2-3; TRBD2 matches at 8 bases. Germline V gene sequence: CDR1 LGHNA, CDR2 YNFKEQ. V dropped 0 bases and J dropped 3; count of bases not matched to a gene: 5. There are 16 residues in the CDR3. Here the CDR3 DNA reads TGTGCCAGCAGCCAAGATCCAGCGGGGGCAACAGATACGCAGTATTTT. It specifies CASSQDPAGATDTQYF.

This clone was observed a single time. The V and J genes are TRBV5-1 and TRBJ2-5, with 11 bases lining up with TRBD2. V was pared by 0 bases and J by 1 base, with 2 bases of the junction left unmatched. The CDR3 is 16 amino acids. Germline lookup yields CDR1 SGHRS and CDR2 YFSETQ. The CDR3 DNA reads TGCGCCAGCAGCTTGGAAGGGACTAGCGGCCAAGAGACCCAGTACTTC. Residues: CASSLEGTSGQETQYF.

The chain has TRBV6-5 and TRBJ1-2; D gene unclear. Trimming left V 6 bases short and J 5 bases short, with 16 bases between. Germline V gene lookup returns CDR1 MNHEY and CDR2 SVGAGI. The CDR3 has 14 residues. For the CDR3, the DNA is TGTGCCAGCAGACCCACGAGGCGAGAGTATGGCTACACCTTC. Its protein product is CASRPTRREYGYTF.

The table lists this clone with a count of one. V is TRBV24-1 and J is TRBJ2-1; no firm D call. Germline V gene lookup returns CDR1 KGHDR and CDR2 SFDVKD. The V and J ends lost 3 bases and 8 bases respectively, with 7 bases between them. This CDR3 spans 12 amino acids. CDR3 coding DNA: TGTGCCACCAGTGATAGGCGGTATGAGCAGTTCTTC. Protein product: CATSDRRYEQFF.

This clone was detected only once. The V and J genes are TRBV7-6 and TRBJ1-6; 8 bases are shared with TRBD1. This CDR3 spans 20 amino acids. V shed 2 bases, J shed 3 bases, and the junction held 15 bases outside the gene matches. CDR1 and CDR2 from the germline V gene are SGHVS and FNYEAQ. The CDR3 is CASSLRGAGQEIFYNSPLHF. The CDR3 bases are TGTGCCAGCAGCTTAAGGGGAGCGGGACAGGAGATTTTCTATAATTCACCCCTCCACTTT.

This clone was recorded a few times. The J gene is TRBJ2-1, the V gene TRBV29-1, with D possibly TRBD2 on 7 matching bases. The CDR3 covers 14 residues. Germline V gene sequence: CDR1 SQVTM, CDR2 ANQGSEA. V was pared by 3 bases and J by 6 bases, with 15 bases between. The CDR3 sequence is CSVDTGGGLNEQFF. The CDR3 bases are TGCAGCGTTGACACGGGGGGCGGCCTCAATGAGCAGTTCTTC.

The rearrangement uses TRBV15 and TRBJ2-1; TRBD1 might be the D (6 bases). The V end lost 0 bases, the J end lost 8 bases, and 8 bases lay between the germline ends. Per germline, CDR1 LNHNV and CDR2 YYDKDF (reference sequence). The CDR3 is made up of 13 amino acids. The CDR3 nucleotides are TGTGCCACCAGCAGAGATACAGGGTATGAGCAGTTCTTC. It specifies CATSRDTGYEQFF.

In this sample, this clone turned up once. The chain combines TRBV7-2 with TRBJ1-2, with D possibly TRBD1 on 5 matching bases. The CDR3 consists of 14 residues. Germline assignment: CDR1 SGHTA and CDR2 FQGNSA. V shed 1 base and J shed 4 bases, with 10 bases lying between them. The CDR3 nucleotides read TGTGCCAGCAGCTTAGAGGGGCTCCTCTATGGCTACACCTTC. Its protein product is CASSLEGLLYGYTF.

This clone has only one observation. This chain uses TRBV14 with TRBJ2-7; a weak D match, TRBD1 (6 bases). CDR3 length: 16 amino acids. Trimming removed 3 bases from V and 6 bases from J, with 21 bases in between. Per the germline V gene, CDR1 is SGHDN and CDR2 is FVKESK. The CDR3 DNA sequence: TGTGCCAGCAGCCATAGCCCGGGACATCCACGGGTCGAGCAGTACTTC. Translating it yields CASSHSPGHPRVEQYF.

This chain connects TRBV4-1 to TRBJ1-3; D is unclear. V was trimmed by 0 bases and J by 4 bases, leaving 10 bases between them. The CDR3 is made up of 15 amino acids. From germline, CDR1 is MGHRA and CDR2 YSYEKL. CDR3 DNA: TGCGCCAGCAGCCAAGATTCGGGTTTCGGAAACACCATATATTTT. Translating gives CASSQDSGFGNTIYF.

On this clone itself: The sample contains more than one DNA sequence encoding this CDR3. V usage is TRBV7-9 and J usage is TRBJ1-5; 8 bases line up with TRBD1. CDR1 and CDR2 (germline): SEHNR, FQNEAQ (reference sequence). J gave up 4 bases and V 5 bases, and 4 bases lay outside the gene matches. This CDR3 region has 14 residues. CDR3 in amino acids: CASSPGQGNQPQHF. In DNA form, the CDR3 reads TGTGCCAGCAGCCCCGGACAGGGTAATCAGCCCCAGCATTTT. The variable domain in full, completed from reference TRBV7-9 and TRBJ1-5, reads DTGVSQNPRHKITKRGQNVTFRCDPISEHNRLYWYRQTLGQGPEFLTYFQNEAQLEKSRLLSDRFSAERPKGSFSTLEIQRTEQGDSAMYLCASSPGQGNQPQHFGDGTRLSIL.

CDR3 amino acids: CASSGGEGPTYEQYF. The DNA of the CDR3 is TGTGCCAGCAGTGGGGGGGAGGGGCCGACCTACGAGCAGTACTTC. This chain joins TRBV28 and TRBJ2-7; 7 nucleotides align to TRBD2. In germline, CDR1 is MDHEN, CDR2 SYDVKM. V lost 5 bases to trimming and J lost 2 bases; unmatched junction nucleotides: 9. The CDR3 totals 15 residues. Together with reference TRBV28 and TRBJ2-7, the CDR3 gives the full variable domain: DVKVTQSSRYLVKRTGEKVFLECVQDMDHENMFWYRQDPGLGLRLIYFSYDVKMKEKGDIPEGYSVSREKKERFSLILESASTNQTSMYLCASSGGEGPTYEQYFGPGTRLTVT.

The rearrangement links TRBV4-1 to TRBJ1-2; 7 bases map to TRBD1. The CDR3 consists of 15 residues. Trimming cost V 1 base and J 2 bases; bases outside gene matches: 4. Germline V gene lookup returns CDR1 MGHRA and CDR2 YSYEKL. The CDR3 DNA is TGCGCCAGCAGCCAAGCGGACAGGAACAACTATGGCTACACCTTC. Translation gives CASSQADRNNYGYTF.

This clone was counted a few times. This chain links TRBV4-1 with TRBJ2-1; tentatively, D is TRBD1 (5 bases). Trimming stripped 4 bases from V and 1 base from J, with 17 bases between. The CDR3 is 17 amino acids. Looked up from germline, CDR1 is MGHRA and CDR2 is YSYEKL. CDR3 nucleotides: TGCGCCAGCAGCCGACAGCCGCCGGGTTTTTCCTACAATGAGCAGTTCTTC. Translation: CASSRQPPGFSYNEQFF.

The chain employs TRBV7-9 and TRBJ1-4; a weak D match, TRBD1 (6 bases). Between the trimmed V and J ends, which lost 5 bases and 8 bases, there was a span of 18 bases. The V gene's germline CDR1 is SEHNR and CDR2 FQNEAQ (reference sequence). The CDR3 runs to 15 residues. In DNA form, the CDR3 reads TGTGCCAGCAGCCCAGGGACAACCCCAGAGGAAAAACTGTTTTTT. Translating it yields CASSPGTTPEEKLFF.

This chain connects TRBV7-6 to TRBJ1-5, with D possibly TRBD1 on 5 matching bases. This CDR3 is 15 amino acids long. The germline V gene encodes CDR1 SGHVS and CDR2 FNYEAQ. The V and J ends lost 5 bases and 4 bases respectively, with 15 bases between them. The CDR3 region is CASSPLGGGNQPQHF. The CDR3 DNA sequence: TGTGCCAGCAGCCCCCTGGGGGGTGGAAATCAGCCCCAGCATTTT. The whole variable domain, filled in from reference TRBV7-6 and TRBJ1-5, reads GAGVSQSPRYKVTKRGQDVALRCDPISGHVSLYWYRQALGQGPEFLTYFNYEAQQDKSGLPNDRFSAERPEGSISTLTIQRTEQRDSAMYRCASSPLGGGNQPQHFGDGTRLSIL.

The chain has TRBV24-1 and TRBJ2-1, with 10 bases matching TRBD1. Germline trimming cut 2 bases from V and 8 bases from J; bases unmatched to any gene: 5. The germline gives CDR1 KGHDR, CDR2 SFDVKD. CDR3 length: 15 residues. Here the CDR3 reads CATSDWGQGNDEQFF. As DNA, the CDR3 is TGTGCCACCAGTGATTGGGGACAGGGGAACGATGAGCAGTTCTTC.

Only one count was recorded for this clone. The chain uses TRBV6-6 and TRBJ2-1, with 13 positions matching TRBD2. V was clipped by 6 bases and J by 5 bases; unmatched bases: 4. From germline, CDR1 is MNHNY and CDR2 SVGAGI (reference sequence). CDR3 length: 15 amino acids. CDR3 in amino acids: CASSLGTSGNNEQFF. The CDR3 nucleotides read TGTGCCAGCAGCTTAGGGACTAGCGGGAACAATGAGCAGTTCTTC.

The chain is built from TRBV5-4 and TRBJ1-3, with D tentatively TRBD1 (5 bases). V lost 1 base and J 3 bases, leaving 11 bases between the germline ends. CDR3 length equals 15 residues. Germline loops: CDR1 SGHNT, CDR2 YYREEE (reference sequence). The CDR3 nucleotides read TGTGCCAGCAGCTTGAGTCGGGGGTTTGGAAACACCATATATTTT. It specifies CASSLSRGFGNTIYF.

V gene TRBV24-1 combines with J gene TRBJ1-5; 8 nucleotides line up with TRBD1. After removal of 4 bases from V and 4 bases from J, the junction contained 5 bases not matched to a gene. Germline-derived CDR1 and CDR2 are KGHDR and SFDVKD. CDR3 length: 15 amino acids. This CDR3 reads CATSDPGQGNQPQHF. CDR3 nucleotide sequence: TGTGCCACCAGTGACCCCGGACAGGGAAATCAGCCCCAGCATTTT.

The chain combines TRBV6-2 or TRBV6-3 with TRBJ2-1; no definite D call. Germline lookup yields CDR1 MNHEY and CDR2 SVGEGT. The germline V and J ends were trimmed by 2 bases and 7 bases, with 18 bases remaining between them. This CDR3 is 16 amino acids long. The CDR3 coding sequence is TGTGCCAGCAGTTACGGGCTGCGTTTAGGCTCAAATGAGCAGTTCTTC. Translated, it gives CASSYGLRLGSNEQFF.

The chain carries TRBV21-1 and TRBJ1-5. TRBV21-1 is deemed a pseudogene. The CDR3 consists of 13 residues. The CDR3 reads CASSKLRRGLQHF. For the CDR3, the DNA is TGTGCCAGCAGCAAGCTTAGACGGGGTCTACAGCATTTT.

The rearrangement joins TRBV5-1 to TRBJ1-5; a weak D match, TRBD1 (5 bases). Deletions cut 4 bases from V and 6 bases from J, with 14 bases between. The V gene's germline CDR1 is SGHRS and CDR2 YFSETQ. There are 14 residues in the CDR3. The CDR3 reads CASSPSGGVQPQHF. The CDR3 region has the DNA TGCGCCAGCAGCCCCTCGGGGGGGGTTCAGCCCCAGCATTTT.

This clone was seen just once. The genes are TRBV6-4 and TRBJ2-1; 8 nucleotides match TRBD1. With V trimmed by 7 bases and J by 4 bases, 6 bases remained unmatched. The germline V gene encodes CDR1 MRHNA and CDR2 SNTAGT. The CDR3 has 14 amino acids. The CDR3, as DNA: TGTGCCAGCACATTGGGACAGGTATACAATGAGCAGTTCTTC. Its protein product is CASTLGQVYNEQFF.

CDR3 sequence (DNA): TGCGCCAGCAACTGGGACAGTAGGGTGGATCAGTACTTC. Amino acids: CASNWDSRVDQYF. The rearrangement uses TRBV10-1 and TRBJ2-4; TRBD1 matches 7 bases. Germline CDR1 is WNHNN and CDR2 is SYGVQD (reference sequence). Germline trimming cut 7 bases from V and 12 bases from J; bases unmatched to any gene: 12. The CDR3 extends over 13 amino acids.